The clone carrying this T cell receptor beta chain was seen only a few times. Its antigen is as yet unknown. The data are from a study of cytomegalovirus exposure and HLA in healthy donors. Study background: Of the donors genotyped, approximately 430 in all, 75% to 85% fell in the Caucasian-associated ancestry cluster.

The V and J ends lost 5 bases and 7 bases respectively, with 17 bases between them. The CDR3 length is 15 residues. CDR1 and CDR2 from the germline V gene are SNHLY and FYNNEI. Primers included in the PCR were 60 Vbeta and 13 Jbeta primers. Clones were read by immunoSEQ multiplex PCR, and TCRdb kept only the in-frame ones, dropping some. The sample has 81,000 or so clones, about three fifths seen once. General study results and limits: Differences between HLA loci emerged in a later analysis of TCR association rates, with DRB1 most and HLA-C fewest. As confirmed in vitro, three CMV-associated chains were specific for CMV antigens.

This sequence joins TRBV2 and TRBJ1-4; no reliable D call. This sequence was found in a woman in her 30s in good health and CMV-seropositive. The material sequenced was PBMCs. The CDR3 spells CASSSSRVLREKLFF. CDR3 sequence (DNA): TGTGCCAGCAGTTCCTCCCGGGTGTTGCGTGAAAAACTGTTTTTT.